The 6 T cell receptor beta chains below were found in one sample sequenced in a study of Tregs in tolerant kidney transplant recipients. Profiling relied on immunoSEQ multiplex PCR, and the TCRdb table lists in-frame clones only, not all of them. The data show 62,000 or so clones, roughly 98% seen once. The sequences come from Tregs from blood, collected before the transplant. Source of these receptors: a human donor who received a combined kidney and bone marrow transplant.

This chain uses TRBV11-2 with TRBJ2-2; D is unclear. This CDR3 contains 11 residues. Germline CDR1 and CDR2: SGHAT and FQNNGV. V dropped 6 bases and J dropped 6 bases, with 5 bases sitting between them. CDR3 in DNA: TGTGCCAGCAGATATTCCGGGGAGCTGTTTTTT. This sequence encodes CASRYSGELFF.

This chain joins TRBV27 and TRBJ2-2; D is possibly TRBD1 (6 bases). Germline CDR1 reads MNHEY; CDR2 reads SMNVEV (reference sequence). The length of the CDR3 is 15 residues. V was clipped by 3 bases and J by 2 bases, with 10 bases between them. The CDR3 DNA is TGTGCCAGCAGTTTCGGGACATATAACACCGGGGAGCTGTTTTTT. Translated, it gives CASSFGTYNTGELFF.

The chain carries TRBV4-1 and TRBJ1-1; D is unclear. CDR3 length: 14 amino acids. The germline V gene has CDR1 MGHRA and CDR2 YSYEKL. With 0 bases removed from V and 3 bases from J, the gap between germline ends came to 8 bases. CDR3 in DNA: TGCGCCAGCAGCCAAGAAATACGGTACACTGAAGCTTTCTTT. This gives the protein CASSQEIRYTEAFF.

This rearrangement joins TRBV6-1 to TRBJ1-2; no clear D gene. From germline, CDR1 is MNHNS and CDR2 SASEGT. The CDR3 is 11 residues long. The V end lost 8 bases, the J end lost 7 bases, and 11 bases lay between the germline ends. The chain's CDR3 is CASGGPIGYTF. The CDR3 bases are TGTGCCAGCGGCGGCCCTATTGGCTACACCTTC.

This chain joins TRBV21-1 and TRBJ2-7; the table assigns TRBD1, which was not confirmed against the DNA. TRBV21-1 counts as a pseudogene. The CDR3 contains 13 residues. The CDR3 here is CASSKRAGDEQYF. The CDR3 nucleotides are TGTGCCAGCAGCAAACGGGCAGGGGACGAGCAGTACTTC.

The rearrangement links TRBV19 to TRBJ1-2, with 7 bases lining up with TRBD1. In germline, CDR1 is LNHDA, CDR2 SQIVND (reference sequence). The CDR3 consists of 17 residues. The V segment lost 2 bases and the J segment 3 bases; nucleotides outside the gene matches: 12. As DNA, the CDR3 is TGTGCCAGTAGTATAATCGCGGGGCAGGGGGATTACTATGGCTACACCTTC. It is translated as CASSIIAGQGDYYGYTF.